The T cell receptor beta chain under discussion was sequenced for a study of T-cell memory formation after mild COVID-19. Study-level points and caveats: Whether second-wave clones peaking at day 37 were SARS-CoV-2 specific went unconfirmed.

J gave up 6 bases and V 5 bases, and 5 bases lay outside the gene matches. The CDR3 has 15 amino acids. CDR1 and CDR2 (germline): SGHTA, FQGTGA. TCRdb reanalysed the 5' RACE reads using MiXCR and keeps one entry per CDR3 protein. The data contain under 250,000 distinct CDR3 sequences, just over 15% of them singletons. As concerns this clonotype: Its target is unknown.

The genes are TRBV7-3 and TRBJ2-7; 15 positions agree with TRBD2. This receptor was obtained from an adult woman who had mild COVID-19 (a few samples of this study predate the infection). Cell type and time point are not known. Sequenced input: PBMCs or a T cell subset sorted from them (not recorded which). DNA for the CDR3: TGTGCCAGCAGCCCAGGGACTAGCGGGAGGACCGAGCAGTACTTC. The encoded protein is CASSPGTSGRTEQYF.